Listed below are T cell receptor beta chains from one sample, sequenced in a study of blood T cell repertoires in COVID-19. Clones were read by immunoSEQ multiplex PCR, and TCRdb kept only the in-frame ones, dropping some. The repertoire has 95,000 to 110,000 clones, about 88% of them found once; the top ten carry 6% to 6.5%. Sequenced sample: peripheral blood. The receptor source for this set is a human donor in a cohort sampled during active COVID-19. Each CDR3 is given with its conserved first and last residue. D genes are given only for firm matches. The size entry is marked missing in some rows and otherwise reads once, few, many or a size class.

d_call: NA; v_call: TRBV29-1; clone_size: once; j_call: TRBJ1-2; cdr3_aa: CSVEEDEGYYGYTF; cdr3_nt: TGCAGCGTTGAAGAGGACGAGGGATACTATGGCTACACCTTC
d_call: TRBD1; v_call: TRBV3-1/TRBV3-2; clone_size: few; j_call: TRBJ1-3; cdr3_aa: CASSQGGPLQGPISGNTIYF; cdr3_nt: TGTGCCAGCAGCCAAGGGGGCCCCTTACAGGGGCCGATCTCTGGAAACACCATATATTTT
d_call: NA; v_call: TRBV19; clone_size: NA; j_call: TRBJ2-5; cdr3_aa: CASGGVAEETQYF; cdr3_nt: TGTGCCAGTGGGGGAGTAGCGGAAGAGACCCAGTACTTC
d_call: NA; v_call: TRBV6-4; clone_size: once; j_call: TRBJ2-5; cdr3_aa: CASSADRRKETQYF; cdr3_nt: TGTGCCAGCAGTGCTGACAGGAGGAAGGAGACCCAGTACTTC
d_call: TRBD1; v_call: TRBV6-1; clone_size: NA; j_call: TRBJ2-1; cdr3_aa: CASSEALRQGANEQFF; cdr3_nt: TGTGCCAGCAGTGAAGCGTTGAGACAGGGGGCCAATGAGCAGTTCTTC
d_call: NA; v_call: TRBV5-4; clone_size: NA; j_call: TRBJ2-1; cdr3_aa: CASSLKIGGGSSYNEQFF; cdr3_nt: TGTGCCAGCAGCTTGAAAATTGGGGGCGGGAGCTCCTACAATGAGCAGTTCTTC
d_call: TRBD1; v_call: TRBV3-1/TRBV3-2; clone_size: NA; j_call: TRBJ1-2; cdr3_aa: CASSQSNHGGQVKGYTF; cdr3_nt: TGTGCCAGCAGCCAATCAAACCATGGAGGACAGGTCAAAGGCTACACCTTC
d_call: NA; v_call: TRBV28; clone_size: NA; j_call: TRBJ1-4; cdr3_aa: CASSSPMVGSHEKLFF; cdr3_nt: TGTGCCAGCAGTTCCCCCATGGTGGGCTCTCATGAAAAACTGTTTTTT
d_call: TRBD1; v_call: TRBV28; clone_size: few; j_call: TRBJ1-2; cdr3_aa: CASSSRQGNRNGYTF; cdr3_nt: TGTGCCAGCAGTTCAAGACAGGGGAATAGGAATGGCTACACCTTC
d_call: NA; v_call: TRBV5-1; clone_size: NA; j_call: TRBJ1-2; cdr3_aa: CASSSDTSNYGYTF; cdr3_nt: TGCGCCAGCAGCTCAGACACTTCCAACTATGGCTACACCTTC
d_call: NA; v_call: TRBV27; clone_size: NA; j_call: TRBJ2-1; cdr3_aa: CASSLEGGTEQFF; cdr3_nt: TGTGCCAGCAGTTTAGAGGGCGGGACCGAGCAGTTCTTC
d_call: TRBD2; v_call: TRBV19; clone_size: NA; j_call: TRBJ2-1; cdr3_aa: CASRTSETNEQFF; cdr3_nt: TGTGCCAGTAGGACTAGCGAAACCAATGAGCAGTTCTTC
d_call: TRBD2; v_call: TRBV10-3; clone_size: NA; j_call: TRBJ2-3; cdr3_aa: CAISVGGSGSSDTQYF; cdr3_nt: TGTGCCATCAGTGTAGGTGGTAGCGGGAGTTCAGATACGCAGTATTTT
d_call: NA; v_call: TRBV6-5; clone_size: once; j_call: TRBJ1-2; cdr3_aa: CASREGFDYGYTF; cdr3_nt: TGTGCCAGCAGGGAGGGGTTCGACTATGGCTACACCTTC
d_call: TRBD1; v_call: TRBV25-1; clone_size: NA; j_call: TRBJ2-7; cdr3_aa: CASPPGQDDHEQYF; cdr3_nt: TGTGCCAGCCCGCCGGGACAGGATGACCACGAGCAGTACTTC
d_call: NA; v_call: TRBV24-1; clone_size: NA; j_call: TRBJ2-1; cdr3_aa: CATSDLLRGHNEQFF; cdr3_nt: TGTGCCACCAGTGATTTGCTTAGGGGTCACAATGAGCAGTTCTTC
d_call: TRBD2; v_call: TRBV27; clone_size: once; j_call: TRBJ2-1; cdr3_aa: CASSLLAGGVYEQFF; cdr3_nt: TGTGCCAGCAGTTTACTAGCGGGAGGCGTGTATGAGCAGTTCTTC
d_call: NA; v_call: TRBV28; clone_size: NA; j_call: TRBJ1-4; cdr3_aa: CASSSSRDGGEKLFF; cdr3_nt: TGTGCCAGCAGTTCAAGCAGGGACGGGGGTGAAAAACTGTTTTTT
d_call: TRBD2; v_call: TRBV28; clone_size: NA; j_call: TRBJ2-2; cdr3_aa: CASIGGTSPTGELFF; cdr3_nt: TGTGCCAGCATAGGAGGGACTAGCCCCACCGGGGAGCTGTTTTTT
d_call: NA; v_call: TRBV5-6; clone_size: NA; j_call: TRBJ2-1; cdr3_aa: CASSWSTSYNEQFF; cdr3_nt: TGTGCCAGCAGCTGGAGCACTTCCTACAATGAGCAGTTCTTC
d_call: NA; v_call: TRBV7-3; clone_size: NA; j_call: TRBJ2-1; cdr3_aa: CASSLRQGVVEQFF; cdr3_nt: TGTGCCAGCAGCTTACGTCAGGGTGTTGTTGAGCAGTTCTTC
d_call: NA; v_call: TRBV7-2; clone_size: NA; j_call: TRBJ2-7; cdr3_aa: CASSLQGGSQYF; cdr3_nt: TGTGCCAGCAGCTTACAGGGTGGGTCGCAGTACTTC
d_call: NA; v_call: TRBV3-1/TRBV3-2; clone_size: NA; j_call: TRBJ2-2; cdr3_aa: CASSQEGRITGELFF; cdr3_nt: TGTGCCAGCAGCCAAGAGGGGCGCATCACCGGGGAGCTGTTTTTT
d_call: TRBD1; v_call: TRBV6-5; clone_size: NA; j_call: TRBJ2-7; cdr3_aa: CASSSVGTGTYEQYF; cdr3_nt: TGTGCCAGCAGTTCCGTTGGGACAGGGACCTACGAGCAGTACTTC
d_call: TRBD1; v_call: TRBV27; clone_size: NA; j_call: TRBJ1-1; cdr3_aa: CASRGGQGFDEAFF; cdr3_nt: TGTGCCAGCAGGGGGGGACAGGGGTTCGATGAAGCTTTCTTT
d_call: NA; v_call: TRBV2; clone_size: few; j_call: TRBJ2-7; cdr3_aa: CASSEQGFVQYF; cdr3_nt: TGTGCCAGCAGTGAACAGGGCTTCGTGCAGTACTTC
d_call: NA; v_call: TRBV5-6; clone_size: NA; j_call: TRBJ1-2; cdr3_aa: CASSPGTGRGGYGYTF; cdr3_nt: TGTGCCAGCAGCCCCGGGACCGGGCGGGGGGGCTATGGCTACACCTTC
d_call: TRBD2; v_call: TRBV2; clone_size: NA; j_call: TRBJ2-3; cdr3_aa: CASSGTSGLGDTQYF; cdr3_nt: TGTGCCAGCAGTGGGACTAGCGGGTTGGGGGATACGCAGTATTTT
d_call: TRBD1; v_call: TRBV29-1; clone_size: once; j_call: TRBJ2-7; cdr3_aa: CSVGPGQGNLYEQYF; cdr3_nt: TGCAGCGTGGGACCGGGACAGGGGAATCTATACGAGCAGTACTTC
d_call: NA; v_call: TRBV19; clone_size: NA; j_call: TRBJ1-6; cdr3_aa: CASSIDWSSYNSPLHF; cdr3_nt: TGTGCCAGTAGTATCGACTGGAGCTCCTATAATTCACCCCTCCACTTT
d_call: NA; v_call: TRBV3-1/TRBV3-2; clone_size: NA; j_call: TRBJ1-5; cdr3_aa: CASSQGQANQPQHF; cdr3_nt: TGTGCCAGCAGCCAAGGACAGGCCAATCAGCCCCAGCATTTT
d_call: NA; v_call: TRBV15; clone_size: NA; j_call: TRBJ1-1; cdr3_aa: CATSRGWSTEAFF; cdr3_nt: TGTGCCACCAGCAGGGGTTGGAGCACTGAAGCTTTCTTT
d_call: TRBD1; v_call: TRBV12-3/TRBV12-4; clone_size: NA; j_call: TRBJ1-5; cdr3_aa: CASSQGYNQPQHF; cdr3_nt: TGTGCCAGCTCACAGGGGTACAATCAGCCCCAGCATTTT
d_call: TRBD2; v_call: TRBV14; clone_size: NA; j_call: TRBJ2-7; cdr3_aa: CASSGSGTSGPSSYEQYF; cdr3_nt: TGTGCCAGCAGCGGAAGTGGGACTAGCGGGCCTAGCTCCTACGAGCAGTACTTC
d_call: NA; v_call: TRBV6-2/TRBV6-3; clone_size: NA; j_call: TRBJ1-6; cdr3_aa: CASSPITGGANNSPLHF; cdr3_nt: TGTGCCAGCAGCCCTATAACGGGGGGCGCGAATAATTCACCCCTCCACTTT
d_call: NA; v_call: TRBV6-1; clone_size: NA; j_call: TRBJ2-7; cdr3_aa: CASSEGPDSYEQYF; cdr3_nt: TGTGCCAGCAGTGAAGGCCCAGACTCCTACGAGCAGTACTTC
d_call: TRBD2; v_call: TRBV28; clone_size: NA; j_call: TRBJ2-1; cdr3_aa: CASSTWTSGIPYNEQFF; cdr3_nt: TGTGCCAGCTCAACTTGGACTAGCGGGATACCCTACAATGAGCAGTTCTTC
d_call: NA; v_call: TRBV5-5; clone_size: NA; j_call: TRBJ2-1; cdr3_aa: CASSITSWYFF; cdr3_nt: TGTGCCAGCAGCATAACTAGTTGGTACTTCTTC
d_call: NA; v_call: TRBV7-6; clone_size: once; j_call: TRBJ1-3; cdr3_aa: CASSGARGAGSGNTIYF; cdr3_nt: TGTGCCAGCAGCGGCGCGCGGGGGGCAGGCTCTGGAAACACCATATATTTT
d_call: TRBD2; v_call: TRBV24-1; clone_size: NA; j_call: TRBJ2-1; cdr3_aa: CATSDELAGGHNEQFF; cdr3_nt: TGTGCCACCAGTGATGAACTAGCGGGGGGCCACAATGAGCAGTTCTTC
d_call: TRBD2; v_call: TRBV18; clone_size: once; j_call: TRBJ2-7; cdr3_aa: CASSPPGLADDSYEQYF; cdr3_nt: TGTGCCAGCTCACCTCCCGGACTAGCGGATGATTCCTACGAGCAGTACTTC
d_call: TRBD1; v_call: TRBV2; clone_size: NA; j_call: TRBJ1-1; cdr3_aa: CASSGDRGFLDTEAFF; cdr3_nt: TGTGCCAGCAGCGGAGACAGGGGGTTCTTGGACACTGAAGCTTTCTTT
d_call: TRBD2; v_call: TRBV5-5; clone_size: NA; j_call: TRBJ2-3; cdr3_aa: CASSLGTSGGTDTQYF; cdr3_nt: TGTGCCAGCAGCCTGGGGACTAGCGGGGGCACAGATACGCAGTATTTT
d_call: NA; v_call: TRBV6-2/TRBV6-3; clone_size: NA; j_call: TRBJ2-1; cdr3_aa: CASSTTGRGIFTEQFF; cdr3_nt: TGTGCCAGCAGTACCACAGGTCGTGGGATATTTACTGAGCAGTTCTTC